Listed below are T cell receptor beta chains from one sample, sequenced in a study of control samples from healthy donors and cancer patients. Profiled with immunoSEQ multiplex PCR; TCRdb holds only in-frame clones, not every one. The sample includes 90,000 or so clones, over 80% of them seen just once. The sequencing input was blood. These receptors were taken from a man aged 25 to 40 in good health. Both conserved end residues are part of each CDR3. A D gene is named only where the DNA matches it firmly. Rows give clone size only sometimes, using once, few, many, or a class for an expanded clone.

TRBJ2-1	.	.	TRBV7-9	CASSLGRLKSSYNEQFF	TGTGCCAGCAGCTTAGGGCGACTGAAGAGCTCCTACAATGAGCAGTTCTTC
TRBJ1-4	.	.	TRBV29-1	CSVVPLSATNEKLFF	TGCAGCGTTGTTCCCCTGAGTGCAACTAATGAAAAACTGTTTTTT
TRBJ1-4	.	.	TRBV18	CASSPGGNEKLFF	TGTGCCAGCTCACCAGGGGGGAATGAAAAACTGTTTTTT
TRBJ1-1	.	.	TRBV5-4	CASSLPGSRSNTEAFF	TGTGCCAGCAGCTTGCCCGGGTCCCGATCGAACACTGAAGCTTTCTTT
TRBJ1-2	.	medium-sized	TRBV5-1	CASSREGPNYGYTF	TGCGCCAGCAGCCGCGAAGGGCCGAACTATGGCTACACCTTC
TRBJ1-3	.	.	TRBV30	CAWTGGTLSGNTIYF	TGTGCCTGGACGGGGGGAACCCTCTCTGGAAACACCATATATTTT
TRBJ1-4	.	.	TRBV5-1	CASSFGGQAANEKLFF	TGCGCCAGCAGCTTTGGGGGACAAGCTGCAAATGAAAAACTGTTTTTT
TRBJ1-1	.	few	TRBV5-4	CASSLPRGRGTEAFF	TGTGCCAGCAGCCTACCCCGTGGAAGGGGCACTGAAGCTTTCTTT
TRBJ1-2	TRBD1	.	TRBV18	CASSPDRTGDGYTF	TGTGCCAGCTCACCGGATCGCACAGGGGATGGCTACACCTTC
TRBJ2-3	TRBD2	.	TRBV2	CASSALTSGGTDTQYF	TGTGCCAGCAGTGCCCTTACTAGCGGGGGCACAGATACGCAGTATTTT
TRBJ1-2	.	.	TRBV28	CATTLPFTPGRVGYTF	TGTGCCACTACTCTGCCCTTTACCCCGGGGCGTGTCGGCTACACCTTC
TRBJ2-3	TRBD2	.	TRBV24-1	CATSDYAGLAGSTDTQYF	TGTGCCACCAGTGATTATGCCGGACTAGCGGGGTCCACAGATACGCAGTATTTT
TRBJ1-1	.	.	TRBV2	CASSWRELNTEAFF	TGTGCCAGCAGTTGGAGAGAACTGAACACTGAAGCTTTCTTT
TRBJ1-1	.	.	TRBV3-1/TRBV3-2	CASSHSDRLNTEAFF	TGTGCCAGCAGCCATTCGGACAGATTGAACACTGAAGCTTTCTTT
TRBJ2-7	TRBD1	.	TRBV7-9	CASSSLLGGVSYEQYF	TGTGCCAGCAGCTCGCTGCTAGGGGGCGTCTCCTACGAGCAGTACTTC
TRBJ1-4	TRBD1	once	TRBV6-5	CAIPSGTGNEKLFF	TGTGCCATCCCCTCGGGGACAGGAAATGAAAAACTGTTTTTT
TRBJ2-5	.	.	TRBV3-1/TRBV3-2	CASSQVRGFGETQYF	TGTGCCAGCAGCCAAGTCCGCGGGTTCGGGGAGACCCAGTACTTC
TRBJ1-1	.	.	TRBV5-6	CASILQQTRNTEAFF	TGTGCCAGCATTCTCCAACAGACACGGAACACTGAAGCTTTCTTT
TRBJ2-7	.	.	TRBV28	CASSPPGNEQYF	TGTGCCAGCAGTCCCCCCGGGAACGAGCAGTACTTC
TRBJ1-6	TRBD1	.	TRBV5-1	CASSEGQGSYNSPLHF	TGCGCCAGCAGCGAGGGACAGGGCTCCTATAATTCACCCCTCCACTTT
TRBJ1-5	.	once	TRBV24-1	CATSDSGSNQPQHF	TGTGCCACCAGTGATTCGGGTAGCAATCAGCCCCAGCATTTT
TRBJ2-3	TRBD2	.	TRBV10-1	CASSAGGGHTDTQYF	TGCGCCAGCAGTGCCGGCGGGGGGCACACAGATACGCAGTATTTT
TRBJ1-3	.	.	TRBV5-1	CASSLSSVSTGNTIYF	TGCGCCAGCAGCTTGTCATCGGTATCCACTGGAAACACCATATATTTT
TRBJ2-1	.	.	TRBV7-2	CASSFRESSYNEQFF	TGTGCCAGCAGCTTTCGGGAGAGCTCCTACAATGAGCAGTTCTTC
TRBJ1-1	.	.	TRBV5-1	CASSLGGSYTEAFF	TGCGCCAGCAGCTTGGGGGGGAGCTATACTGAAGCTTTCTTT
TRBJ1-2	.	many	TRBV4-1	CASSQDPDYGYTF	TGCGCCAGCAGCCAAGATCCGGACTATGGCTACACCTTC
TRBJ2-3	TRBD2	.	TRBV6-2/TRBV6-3	CASSGTRASTDTQYF	TGTGCCAGCAGTGGGACTAGAGCTAGCACAGATACGCAGTATTTT
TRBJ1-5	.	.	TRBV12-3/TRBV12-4	CASSLSGHQPQHF	TGTGCCAGCAGTCTGTCGGGGCATCAGCCCCAGCATTTT
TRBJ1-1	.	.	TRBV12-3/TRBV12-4	CASIRRGFAEAFF	TGTGCCAGCATTAGGCGGGGGTTCGCTGAAGCTTTCTTT
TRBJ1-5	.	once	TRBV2	CASSEDRAQPQHF	TGTGCCAGCAGTGAAGACAGGGCCCAGCCCCAGCATTTT
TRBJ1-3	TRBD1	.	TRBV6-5	CASRDRGHTIYF	TGTGCCAGCAGAGACAGGGGACACACCATATATTTT
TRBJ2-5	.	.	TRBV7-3	CASSLSYQETQYF	TGTGCCAGCAGCTTATCCTACCAAGAGACCCAGTACTTC
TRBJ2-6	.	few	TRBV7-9	CASSRPSGANVLTF	TGTGCCAGCAGCCGTCCCTCTGGGGCCAACGTCCTGACTTTC
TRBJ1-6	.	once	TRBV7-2	CASSFALRSYNSPLHF	TGTGCCAGCAGCTTTGCGTTACGGTCCTATAATTCACCCCTCCACTTT
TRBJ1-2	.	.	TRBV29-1	CSAKGPSGGYTF	TGCAGCGCTAAAGGGCCGAGTGGGGGCTACACCTTC
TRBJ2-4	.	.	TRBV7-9	CASSLGMERNIQYF	TGTGCCAGCAGCTTAGGAATGGAACGGAACATTCAGTACTTC
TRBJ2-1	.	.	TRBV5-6	CASSLGGGSHNEQFF	TGTGCCAGCAGCTTAGGTGGGGGGAGCCACAATGAGCAGTTCTTC
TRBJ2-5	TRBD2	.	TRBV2	CASSGLAGTQYF	TGTGCCAGCAGTGGACTAGCGGGGACCCAGTACTTC
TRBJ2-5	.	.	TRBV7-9	CASSFSGETQYF	TGTGCCAGCAGCTTTTCTGGAGAGACCCAGTACTTC
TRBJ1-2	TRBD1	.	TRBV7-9	CASSLLRGTGQDGYTF	TGTGCCAGCAGCTTATTAAGGGGGACAGGGCAAGATGGCTACACCTTC
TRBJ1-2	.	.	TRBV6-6	CASSAGNGYTF	TGTGCCAGCTCTGCTGGGAATGGCTACACCTTC
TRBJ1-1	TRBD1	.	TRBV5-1	CASSLAGTGLIEAFF	TGCGCCAGCAGCTTGGCCGGGACAGGGCTGATTGAAGCTTTCTTT
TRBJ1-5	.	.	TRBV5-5	CASSLRQTLMGPQHF	TGTGCCAGCAGCTTAAGGCAGACCCTAATGGGTCCCCAGCATTTT
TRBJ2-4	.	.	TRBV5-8	CASSLDRLKNIQYF	TGTGCCAGCAGCTTAGACAGGCTTAAAAACATTCAGTACTTC
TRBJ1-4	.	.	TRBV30	CAWSVRRGREKLFF	TGTGCCTGGAGTGTCCGCCGGGGGCGAGAAAAACTGTTTTTT
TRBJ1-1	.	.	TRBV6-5	CASRDGQMGTEAFF	TGTGCCAGCAGGGATGGACAGATGGGCACTGAAGCTTTCTTT
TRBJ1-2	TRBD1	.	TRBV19	CASSIAAGTGDNYGYTF	TGTGCCAGTAGTATAGCGGCCGGGACAGGGGACAACTATGGCTACACCTTC
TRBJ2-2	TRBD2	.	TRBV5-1	CASSVPGGASGELFF	TGCGCCAGCAGCGTCCCCGGGGGGGCGTCCGGGGAGCTGTTTTTT
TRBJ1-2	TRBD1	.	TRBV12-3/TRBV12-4	CASSLRTGGGYTF	TGTGCCAGCAGTTTAAGGACAGGGGGCGGCTACACCTTC
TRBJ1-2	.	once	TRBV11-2	CASSLAISGRERNTF	TGTGCCAGCAGCTTAGCTATATCGGGCAGGGAGAGGAACACCTTC
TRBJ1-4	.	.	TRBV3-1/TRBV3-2	CASSQEYRVDEKLFF	TGTGCCAGCAGCCAAGAATATAGGGTGGACGAAAAACTGTTTTTT
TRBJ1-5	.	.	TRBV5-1	CASSSDGHQPQHF	TGCGCCAGCAGCTCGGACGGACATCAGCCCCAGCATTTT
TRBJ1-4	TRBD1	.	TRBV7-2	CASSLDRVGEKLFF	TGTGCCAGCAGCCTGGACAGGGTTGGCGAAAAACTGTTTTTT
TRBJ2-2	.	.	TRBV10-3	CAISESSSRPGVDTGELFF	TGTGCCATCAGTGAGTCGAGCTCGAGACCAGGGGTTGACACCGGGGAGCTGTTTTTT